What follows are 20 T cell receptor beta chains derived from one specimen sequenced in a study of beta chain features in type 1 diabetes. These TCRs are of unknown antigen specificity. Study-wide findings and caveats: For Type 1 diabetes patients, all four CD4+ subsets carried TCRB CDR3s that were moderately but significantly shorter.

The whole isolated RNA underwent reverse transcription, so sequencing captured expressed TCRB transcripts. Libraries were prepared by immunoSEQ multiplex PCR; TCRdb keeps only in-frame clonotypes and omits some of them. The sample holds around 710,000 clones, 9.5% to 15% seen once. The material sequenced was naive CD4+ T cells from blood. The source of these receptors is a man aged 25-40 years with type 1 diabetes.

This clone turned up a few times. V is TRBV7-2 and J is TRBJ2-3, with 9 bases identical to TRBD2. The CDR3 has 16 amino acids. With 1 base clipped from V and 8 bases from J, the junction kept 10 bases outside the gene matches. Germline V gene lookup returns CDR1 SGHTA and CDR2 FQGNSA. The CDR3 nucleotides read TGTGCCAGCAGCTTAGGGTCCAGCGGGGGGCCCACTACGCAGTATTTT. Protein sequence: CASSLGSSGGPTTQYF.

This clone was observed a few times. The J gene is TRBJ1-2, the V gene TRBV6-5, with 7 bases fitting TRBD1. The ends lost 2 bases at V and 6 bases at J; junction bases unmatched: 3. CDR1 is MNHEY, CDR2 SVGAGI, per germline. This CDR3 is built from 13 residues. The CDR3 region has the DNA TGTGCCAGCAGTTACACAACAGGGGATGGCTACACCTTC. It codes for CASSYTTGDGYTF.

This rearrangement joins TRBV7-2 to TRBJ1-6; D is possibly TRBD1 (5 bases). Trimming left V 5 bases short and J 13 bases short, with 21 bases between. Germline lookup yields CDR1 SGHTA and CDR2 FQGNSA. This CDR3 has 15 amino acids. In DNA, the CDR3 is TGTGCCAGCAGCCCCACCGCTAACGGCGCAGGGCCCCTCCACTTT. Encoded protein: CASSPTANGAGPLHF.

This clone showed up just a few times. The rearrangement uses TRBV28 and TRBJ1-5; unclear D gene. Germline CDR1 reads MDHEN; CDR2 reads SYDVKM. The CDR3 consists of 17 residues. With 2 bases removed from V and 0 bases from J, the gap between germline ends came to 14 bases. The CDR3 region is CASSLTGSEYSNQPQHF. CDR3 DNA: TGTGCCAGCAGTTTAACCGGCAGCGAATATAGCAATCAGCCCCAGCATTTT.

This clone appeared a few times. CDR3 loop: CASSSLGGIKETQYF. CDR3 sequence (DNA): TGTGCCAGCAGCTCCTTGGGTGGCATCAAGGAGACCCAGTACTTC. The chain employs TRBV27 and TRBJ2-5; no reliable D call. The germline V and J ends were trimmed by 6 bases and 5 bases, with 19 bases remaining between them. CDR3 length: 15 residues. Germline-derived CDR1 and CDR2 are MNHEY and SMNVEV (reference sequence).

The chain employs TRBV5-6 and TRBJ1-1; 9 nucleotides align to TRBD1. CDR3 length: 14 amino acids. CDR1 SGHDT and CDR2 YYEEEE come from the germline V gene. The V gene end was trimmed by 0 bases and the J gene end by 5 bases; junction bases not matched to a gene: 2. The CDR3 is CASSLVDRGTEAFF. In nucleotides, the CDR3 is TGTGCCAGCAGCTTGGTGGACAGGGGAACTGAAGCTTTCTTT.

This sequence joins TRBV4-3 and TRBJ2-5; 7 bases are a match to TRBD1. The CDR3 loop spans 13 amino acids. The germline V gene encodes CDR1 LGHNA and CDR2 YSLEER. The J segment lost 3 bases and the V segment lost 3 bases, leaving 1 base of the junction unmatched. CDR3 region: CASSQTGKETQYF. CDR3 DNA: TGCGCCAGCAGCCAGACAGGGAAAGAGACCCAGTACTTC.

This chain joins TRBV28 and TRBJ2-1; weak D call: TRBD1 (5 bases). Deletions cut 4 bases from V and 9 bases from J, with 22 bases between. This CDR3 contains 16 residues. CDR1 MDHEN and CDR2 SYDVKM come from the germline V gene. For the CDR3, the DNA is TGTGCCAGCAGTTCACACGGCTTACCAGACAGAGGTGAGCAGTTCTTC. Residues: CASSSHGLPDRGEQFF.

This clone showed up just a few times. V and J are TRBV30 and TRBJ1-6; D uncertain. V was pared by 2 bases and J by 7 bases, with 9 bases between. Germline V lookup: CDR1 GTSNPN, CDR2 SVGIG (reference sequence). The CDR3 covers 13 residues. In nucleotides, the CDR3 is TGTGCCTGGAGTCCGGGAGTAAATTCACCCCTCCACTTT. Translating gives CAWSPGVNSPLHF.

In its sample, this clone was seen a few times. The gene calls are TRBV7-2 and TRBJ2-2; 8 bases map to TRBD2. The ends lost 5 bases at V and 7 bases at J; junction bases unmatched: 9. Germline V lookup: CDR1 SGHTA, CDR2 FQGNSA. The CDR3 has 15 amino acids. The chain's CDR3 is CASSLGLVGVGELFF. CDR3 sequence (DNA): TGTGCCAGCAGCCTGGGACTAGTTGGGGTCGGGGAGCTGTTTTTT.

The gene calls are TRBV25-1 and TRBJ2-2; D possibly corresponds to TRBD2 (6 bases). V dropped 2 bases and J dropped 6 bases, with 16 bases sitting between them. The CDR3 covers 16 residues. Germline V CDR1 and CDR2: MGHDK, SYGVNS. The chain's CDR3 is CASSEGTLGVAGELFF. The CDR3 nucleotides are TGTGCCAGCAGTGAAGGGACTCTTGGAGTGGCCGGGGAGCTGTTTTTT.

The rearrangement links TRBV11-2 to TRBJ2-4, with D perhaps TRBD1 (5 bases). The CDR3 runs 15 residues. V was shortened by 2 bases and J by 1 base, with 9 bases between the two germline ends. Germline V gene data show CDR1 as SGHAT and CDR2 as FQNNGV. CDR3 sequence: CASSLWGAAKNIQYF. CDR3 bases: TGTGCCAGCAGCTTATGGGGCGCGGCCAAAAACATTCAGTACTTC.

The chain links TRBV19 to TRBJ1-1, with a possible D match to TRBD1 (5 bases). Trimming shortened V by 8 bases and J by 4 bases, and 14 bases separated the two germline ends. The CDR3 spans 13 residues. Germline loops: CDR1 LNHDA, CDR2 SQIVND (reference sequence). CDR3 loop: CASSGFGFTEAFF. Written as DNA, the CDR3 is TGTGCCAGTTCAGGGTTTGGGTTCACTGAAGCTTTCTTT.

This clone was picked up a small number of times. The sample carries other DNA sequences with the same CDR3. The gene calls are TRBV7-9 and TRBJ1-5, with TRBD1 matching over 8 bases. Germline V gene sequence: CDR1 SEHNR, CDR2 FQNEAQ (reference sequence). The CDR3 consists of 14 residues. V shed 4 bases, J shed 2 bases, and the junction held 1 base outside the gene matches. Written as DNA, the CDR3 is TGTGCCAGCAGCTCGGGACAGGGCAATCAGCCCCAGCATTTT. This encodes CASSSGQGNQPQHF.

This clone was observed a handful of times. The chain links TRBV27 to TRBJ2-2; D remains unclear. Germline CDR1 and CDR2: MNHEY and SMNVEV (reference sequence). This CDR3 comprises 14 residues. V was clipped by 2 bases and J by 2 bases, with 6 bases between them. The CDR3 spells CASSLGENTGELFF. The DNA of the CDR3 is TGTGCCAGCAGTTTAGGAGAAAACACCGGGGAGCTGTTTTTT.

The CDR3, as DNA: TGCGCCAGCAGCTTGGAGGTCAGGGAGGGAAGCACCGGGGAGCTGTTTTTT. It yields the protein CASSLEVREGSTGELFF. The genes are TRBV5-1 and TRBJ2-2; TRBD2 matches 7 bases. Germline V gene sequence: CDR1 SGHRS, CDR2 YFSETQ. CDR3 length equals 17 residues. The V and J ends lost 0 bases and 4 bases, in that order; junction bases with no gene match: 9.

DNA for the CDR3: TGTGCCAGCAGCTCAGACAGGTACAATGAGCAGTTCTTC. It translates to CASSSDRYNEQFF. V usage is TRBV7-9 and J usage is TRBJ2-1; D is possibly TRBD1 (6 bases). The CDR3 loop spans 13 amino acids. Germline lookup yields CDR1 SEHNR and CDR2 FQNEAQ (reference sequence). The germline V and J ends were trimmed by 4 bases and 4 bases, with 8 bases remaining between them.

The CDR3 region is CASSPQADSSYEQYF. In DNA, the CDR3 is TGTGCCAGCAGCCCTCAAGCAGACAGCTCCTACGAGCAGTACTTC. This rearrangement joins TRBV5-4 to TRBJ2-7; D is perhaps TRBD1 (5 bases). Trimming removed 4 bases at V and 0 bases at J, with 14 bases between. CDR1 and CDR2 from the germline V gene are SGHNT and YYREEE (reference sequence). The CDR3 loop spans 15 amino acids.

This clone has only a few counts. The CDR3 nucleotides are TGCGCCAGCAGCCCTCCGGCGCAGCCACAAGAGACCCAGTACTTC. Amino acid sequence: CASSPPAQPQETQYF. The chain carries TRBV5-1 and TRBJ2-5; D not resolved. V lost 4 bases to trimming and J lost 2 bases, with 15 bases between them. The length of the CDR3 is 15 residues. Germline V gene sequence: CDR1 SGHRS, CDR2 YFSETQ.

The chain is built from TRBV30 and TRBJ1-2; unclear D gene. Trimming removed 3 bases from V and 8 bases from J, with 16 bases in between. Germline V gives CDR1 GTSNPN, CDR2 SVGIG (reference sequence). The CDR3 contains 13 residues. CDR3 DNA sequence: TGTGCCTGGAGCTCCGGAGTAGGTTTAGGCTACACCTTC. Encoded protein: CAWSSGVGLGYTF.